A single sample is the source of the 18 T cell receptor beta chains below, sequenced in a study of T cells after yellow fever vaccination. MiXCR, run by TCRdb on the 5' RACE reads, gives a single entry per CDR3 protein. The repertoire consists of 180,000 or so distinct CDR3 sequences, with roughly 9.6% occurring once and the leading ten covering approximately 34%. The sequencing used CD8+ T cells sorted from PBMCs, collected 15 days after the yellow fever booster vaccination. All receptors come from a man aged 18 to 35 who received the YFV17D yellow fever vaccine.

This clonotype was picked up a small number of times. The chain is built from TRBV4-3 and TRBJ2-1, with a possible D match to TRBD2 (5 bases). The CDR3 sequence is 15 residues long. Trimming left V 0 bases short and J 0 bases short, with 6 bases between. CDR1 is LGHNA and CDR2 is YSLEER in the germline V gene. Written as DNA, the CDR3 is TGCGCCAGCAGCCAAGAGGGGAGCTCCTACAATGAGCAGTTCTTC. It specifies CASSQEGSSYNEQFF.

This clonotype was seen more than once but under ten times. The rearrangement joins TRBV6-5 to TRBJ2-2, with D perhaps matching TRBD1 (6 bases). The ends were cut back, 3 bases at V and 9 bases at J, with 17 bases in the middle. The CDR3 is 15 amino acids. The germline V gene has CDR1 MNHEY and CDR2 SVGAGI. CDR3 amino acids: CASSYSRGGGRELFF. The CDR3 bases are TGTGCCAGCAGTTATAGCAGGGGTGGGGGCAGGGAGCTGTTTTTT.

The table lists this clonotype with a few counts. V usage is TRBV11-2 and J usage is TRBJ2-7; 10 bases map to TRBD1. V shed 4 bases and J 4 bases; nucleotides not matched to a gene: 7. Germline assignment: CDR1 SGHAT and CDR2 FQNNGV. The CDR3 is made up of 15 amino acids. The CDR3 bases are TGTGCCAGCAGCTCCTCTGGGACAGGGGAATACGAGCAGTACGTC. It is translated as CASSSSGTGEYEQYV.

The chain carries TRBV19 and TRBJ2-7; 8 bases fit TRBD1. V was clipped by 1 base and J by 4 bases; unmatched bases: 3. The CDR3 length is 14 residues. CDR1 and CDR2 from the germline V gene are LNHDA and SQIVND (reference sequence). In DNA form, the CDR3 reads TGTGCCAGTAGTATAGCAACAGGGGGATACGAGCAGTACTTC. As protein: CASSIATGGYEQYF. The full variable domain, its missing parts supplied by reference TRBV19 and TRBJ2-7, is DGGITQSPKYLFRKEGQNVTLSCEQNLNHDAMYWYRQDPGQGLRLIYYSQIVNDFQKGDIAEGYSVSREKKESFPLTVTSAQKNPTAFYLCASSIATGGYEQYFGPGTRLTVT.

The chain joins TRBV11-2 to TRBJ2-5; D gene unclear. CDR1 is SGHAT and CDR2 is FQNNGV in the germline V gene. CDR3 length: 14 residues. Trimming shortened V by 1 base and J by 0 bases, and 6 bases separated the two germline ends. CDR3 sequence reads: CASSLVPYQETQYF. In DNA, the CDR3 is TGTGCCAGCAGCTTAGTGCCGTACCAAGAGACCCAGTACTTC.

This chain links TRBV7-9 with TRBJ2-7, with 7 nucleotides matching TRBD2. Per germline, CDR1 SEHNR and CDR2 FQNEAQ (reference sequence). CDR3 length: 12 residues. V gave up 5 bases and J gave up 6 bases; unmatched junction bases: 4. For the CDR3, the DNA is TGTGCCAGCAGCCCGCCGGGAGGCGAGCAGTACGTC. As protein: CASSPPGGEQYV.

This clonotype was seen more than once but under ten times. The gene calls are TRBV15 and TRBJ2-4; D may be TRBD1 (6 bases). Per the germline V gene, CDR1 is LNHNV and CDR2 is YYDKDF (reference sequence). CDR3 length equals 16 residues. V lost 3 bases and J lost 1, with 13 bases in between. The CDR3 coding sequence is TGTGCCACCAGCAGCGAACAGGGCTGGGCCAAAAACATTCAGTACTTC. Translating gives CATSSEQGWAKNIQYF. Full variable domain (missing parts from reference TRBV15 and TRBJ2-4): DAMVIQNPRYQVTQFGKPVTLSCSQTLNHNVMYWYQQKSSQAPKLLFHYYDKDFNNEADTPDNFQSRRPNTSFCFLDIRSPGLGDTAMYLCATSSEQGWAKNIQYFGAGTRLSVL.

This clonotype was observed a handful of times. This rearrangement joins TRBV6-5 to TRBJ2-1; 8 nucleotides line up with TRBD1. V dropped 2 bases and J dropped 7; count of bases not matched to a gene: 16. From germline, CDR1 is MNHEY and CDR2 SVGAGI. The CDR3 contains 18 residues. CDR3 nucleotides: TGTGCCAGCAGTTACACCCCGATACGACAGGGGTGGGCGAATGAGCAGTTCTTC. This translates into CASSYTPIRQGWANEQFF.

This chain connects TRBV6-5 to TRBJ2-5; D remains ambiguous. The V end was cut by 6 bases, the J end by 4 bases, with 12 bases between. CDR1 MNHEY and CDR2 SVGAGI come from the germline V gene. CDR3 length: 13 amino acids. The CDR3 sequence is CASSNSFPETQYF. The CDR3 DNA is TGTGCCAGCAGCAACAGTTTCCCAGAGACCCAGTACTTC.

This clonotype was recorded many times. The V gene is TRBV7-2, the J gene TRBJ2-3; 11 bases map to TRBD1. Trimming at V came to 0 bases and at J to 4 bases, leaving 6 bases not matched to a gene. Germline CDR1 SGHTA, CDR2 FQGNSA. The CDR3 extends over 17 amino acids. The CDR3 is CASSLAHWTGGADTQYF. In nucleotides, the CDR3 is TGTGCCAGCAGCTTAGCGCATTGGACAGGGGGCGCAGATACGCAGTATTTT. Combining the CDR3 with reference TRBV7-2 and TRBJ2-3 gives the whole variable domain GAGVSQSPSNKVTEKGKDVELRCDPISGHTALYWYRQSLGQGLEFLIYFQGNSAPDKSGLPSDRFSAERTGGSVSTLTIQRTQQEDSAVYLCASSLAHWTGGADTQYFGPGTRLTVL.

This clonotype has more than one count but fewer than ten. This CDR3 reads CASSHGLEYQPQHF. The CDR3 DNA follows: TGTGCCAGCAGCCACGGGCTAGAATATCAGCCCCAGCATTTT. The genes are TRBV4-2 and TRBJ1-5; D call uncertain. This CDR3 has 14 amino acids. Germline loops: CDR1 LGHNA, CDR2 YNFKEQ. Between the trimmed V and J ends, which lost 3 bases and 5 bases, there was a span of 11 bases.

This clonotype has just a few counts. V usage is TRBV7-9 and J usage is TRBJ1-2; 8 nucleotides line up with TRBD1. CDR3 size: 14 residues. After removal of 5 bases from V and 6 bases from J, the junction contained 8 bases not matched to a gene. Germline V gene sequence: CDR1 SEHNR, CDR2 FQNEAQ (reference sequence). The CDR3 DNA reads as TGTGCCAGCAGCACGGGGACAGGTTTCGATGGCTACACCTTC. Protein sequence: CASSTGTGFDGYTF.

This clonotype was detected only a few times. The chain has TRBV2 and TRBJ2-5; D possibly corresponds to TRBD2 (5 bases). Per the germline V gene, CDR1 is SNHLY and CDR2 is FYNNEI. V was shortened by 8 bases and J by 0 bases, with 19 bases between the two germline ends. The CDR3 has 16 residues. DNA for the CDR3: TGTGCCAGCCAATATAAGAGGGCGAAGTACCAAGAGACCCAGTACTTC. It yields the protein CASQYKRAKYQETQYF. The complete variable domain, with remaining parts taken from reference TRBV2 and TRBJ2-5, reads EPEVTQTPSHQVTQMGQEVILRCVPISNHLYFYWYRQILGQKVEFLVSFYNNEISEKSEIFDDQFSVERPDGSNFTLKIRSTKLEDSAMYFCASQYKRAKYQETQYFGPGTRLLVL.

This clonotype occurred many times. The chain employs TRBV11-2 and TRBJ2-3; D is ambiguous. Trimming took off 5 bases at V and 2 bases at J, with 17 bases between the two ends. Germline CDR1 and CDR2: SGHAT and FQNNGV. CDR3 length: 16 residues. Here the CDR3 reads CASSPLLAESTDTQYF. In DNA form, the CDR3 reads TGTGCCAGCAGCCCCCTACTCGCGGAGTCCACAGATACGCAGTATTTT.

This clonotype was found a few times. The CDR3: CASSLDSGGLYNEQFF. CDR3 nucleotides: TGCGCCAGCAGCTTGGATAGCGGGGGCCTTTATAATGAGCAGTTCTTC. The chain uses TRBV5-1 and TRBJ2-1; 9 bases align to TRBD2. The trim removed 0 bases at V and 7 bases at J, leaving 8 bases unmatched. This CDR3 has 16 amino acids. Germline V gives CDR1 SGHRS, CDR2 YFSETQ.

This clonotype was recorded at least ten times. This chain joins TRBV28 and TRBJ2-7; D is possibly TRBD1 or TRBD2 (5 bases each). The V and J ends lost 4 bases and 0 bases respectively, with 7 bases between them. This CDR3 is 13 amino acids long. Germline V gives CDR1 MDHEN, CDR2 SYDVKM. CDR3 region: CASSWGSSYEQYV. The CDR3 bases are TGTGCCAGCAGTTGGGGGAGCTCCTACGAGCAGTACGTC.

The rearrangement links TRBV15 to TRBJ2-1, with 8 bases lining up with TRBD1. Germline loops: CDR1 LNHNV, CDR2 YYDKDF (reference sequence). Trimming at V came to 7 bases and at J to 0 bases, leaving 14 bases not matched to a gene. The CDR3 is 18 amino acids. CDR3 sequence reads: CATKGAGGERSSYNEQFF. The DNA for the CDR3 is TGTGCCACCAAAGGGGCAGGGGGCGAGCGGAGCTCCTACAATGAGCAGTTCTTC.

There are a few counts of this clonotype. J is TRBJ2-7 and V is TRBV27; the D is unclear. CDR1 and CDR2 (germline): MNHEY, SMNVEV (reference sequence). V was cut by 5 bases and J by 6 bases, with 20 bases left in between. This CDR3 has 15 amino acids. This CDR3 is CASSLDKTPVSEQYF. The CDR3 nucleotides are TGTGCCAGCAGTCTCGACAAAACCCCGGTAAGCGAGCAGTACTTC.